Listed below are T cell receptor beta chains from one sample, sequenced in a study of OX40 agonist ivuxolimab in advanced cancers. Clones were read by immunoSEQ multiplex PCR, and TCRdb kept only the in-frame ones, dropping some. The repertoire holds some 70,000 clones, approximately 80% seen once, with 1.1% in the top ten. This material consisted of CD4+ or CD8+ T cells sorted from blood, taken in a trial of the OX40 agonist ivuxolimab. All receptors come from an adult with an advanced solid tumor such as melanoma, head and neck, liver or kidney cancer. Both conserved end residues are part of each CDR3. Each record gives: CDR3 length, V gene, CDR3 protein.

15	TRBV19	CASSPEGTTNYGYTF
13	TRBV7-2	CASSTSMNTEAFF
17	TRBV7-8	CASSLDQGAAGTDTQYF
15	TRBV5-1	CASSYLAGGSNEQFF
10	TRBV6-5	CASSHQPQHF
16	TRBV7-9	CASSLASGGPSTEAFF
16	TRBV27	CASSLSSWRGNSPLHF
18	TRBV19	CASSTSTDRLVMNTEAFF
14	TRBV6-5	CASSYPPPPYGYTF
12	TRBV5-1	CASSLVGYEQYF
13	TRBV5-1	CASSLEGNTEAFF
15	TRBV4-3	CASSQHRGMNTEAFF
15	TRBV18	CASSPAYGVNTEAFF
16	TRBV11-3	CASRGSGGIRASEQFF
14	TRBV5-1	CASSLATANTEAFF
15	TRBV19	CASSPRLGSGNTIYF
17	TRBV19	CASSIVWVRGRTDTQYF
13	TRBV2	CASSPGLNSPLHF
17	TRBV9	CASSPRPGASNGNTIYF
13	TRBV5-1	CATRAAAQSEQYF
13	TRBV7-2	CASSLTSDTEAFF
15	TRBV15	CATSRDMEYFNEQFF
13	TRBV10-2	CASSAAAYNEQFF
14	TRBV7-9	CASSLVAGSYEQYF
14	TRBV6-5	CASSYRDSYNEQFF
15	TRBV5-1	CASSSGTGGTDTQYF
15	TRBV6-5	CASSPPGQLNTEAFF
15	TRBV5-1	CASSKDRGRSEKLFF
18	TRBV4-1	CASSQGPFDRVNTGELFF
15	TRBV7-3	CASSIDRGRGNTIYF
14	TRBV6-5	CASTRQGPNYGYTF
15	TRBV7-9	CASSWNSATNEKLFF
13	TRBV7-8	CASSLEGIYEQYF
13	TRBV7-2	CASSRGVNEKLFF
14	TRBV7-2	CASSLPPLAYGYTF
13	TRBV29-1	CSVAGGTIEKLFF
13	TRBV18	CASSPRTIETQYF
13	TRBV18	CASSPRRVEGYTF
14	TRBV2	CASMGQVYNSPLHF
13	TRBV7-2	CASTIWGSDTQYF
11	TRBV29-1	CSVEGGNGYTF
14	TRBV7-2	CASSRRGRDQPQHF
15	TRBV27	CASSPRTGKRYGYTF
17	TRBV15	CATSRSGRGGSYNEQFF
14	TRBV5-1	CASSWVDMNTEAFF
13	TRBV7-2	CASSFSDNQPQHF
15	TRBV7-9	CASSPGQGEDETQYF